Detailed here is one TCR beta chain. This receptor's antigen is unknown. No clone much larger than this one lies a single base away; base qualities are absent. These data are taken from a study of T-cell memory formation after mild COVID-19 (dated by TCRdb to about 2021). Regarding the research as a whole: TCR sequence clusters from the two donors were found to be largely donor specific. In two donors, T-cell clones that expanded and contracted after mild COVID-19 were tracked by sequencing TCRalpha and TCRbeta repertoires over time. Two young, previously healthy adult volunteers made up the cohort, one male and one female. The study at large found these results: Whether the second-wave clones peaking on day 37 were SARS-CoV-2 specific was not confirmed. The study covered only a couple of mild cases, and larger cohorts including severe cases with pre-infection samples were considered necessary. From day 15 to 85, contracting clones showed balanced CD4/CD8 phenotypes, whereas a second wave of clones that expanded from day 15 to 37 leaned towards CD4+. Some responding clones were detected in pre-infection memory, which suggested that pre-existing cross-reactive memory T cells had joined the SARS-CoV-2 response. Contracting CD4+ clones were located mainly in the CM and EM memory subsets, whereas CD8+ clones were found to be enriched in EMRA.

The CDR3 covers 13 residues, taking in both the cysteine and the phenylalanine. Left in the record is the CDR3 DNA by itself, 39 bases read in frame from the first base. CDR1 and CDR2, per the germline V gene, are SGHRS and YFSETQ. The V and J ends are trimmed by 2 bases and 7 bases, leaving 12 bases between them. PBMCs were isolated by Ficoll-Paque density gradient centrifugation. Sequencing instrument: Illumina NovaSeq 6000. cDNA libraries for TCRalpha and TCRbeta were prepared by 5'RACE using constant-segment primers, with sample barcodes and unique molecular identifiers added. Trizol reagent was used to extract RNA from every sample. Libraries were amplified in two PCR steps, with a second sample barcode and Illumina TruSeq adapters added in the second step. Sequencing of libraries was performed on an Illumina NovaSeq with 2 x 150 bp paired-end reads. In the source study's methods: Demultiplexing of reads and collapsing into UMI-guided consensus sequences were performed with migec v1.2.7. Using mixcr v2.1.11, UMI consensuses were aligned to TRA and TRB V and J templates and then assembled into clonotypes. Expanded or contracted clonotypes were those called significant by both edgeR and NoisET, with noise models trained on biological replicates. For edgeR calls, the thresholds were a false discovery rate-adjusted p below 0.01 and a log2 fold-change of 1. As an exploratory analysis of dynamics, max-normalized trajectories of the 1000 most abundant clonotypes were examined with PCA combined with hierarchical clustering. The CD4 or CD8 phenotype of responding clones was assigned using the separately sequenced CD4+ and CD8+ repertoires. TCRdb handled the public reads itself, with Q25 trimming in fastp and clone calling in MiXCR, and kept productive beta chains. Rows are combined by CDR3 protein, so each entry shows the most common genes and DNA. TCRdb, not the original authors, processed these V and J calls. In all, the sample holds roughly 51,000 distinct CDR3 sequences, and 7% to 8% of those were seen once. 1.4% of the sample goes to the ten largest clones.

This receptor was taken from a man aged 18-30 years who had mild COVID-19 (a few samples of this study predate the infection). The sample titles of this study are shuffled in the database, so cell type and time point are left out; the donor was told from shared clones. This sequence uses TRBV5-1 and TRBJ1-2; the D gene remains uncertain. Sequences were obtained from PBMCs or a T cell subset sorted from them (not recorded which). CDR3 region: CASSFGETPGYTF. The sequence in DNA is TGCGCCAGCAGCTTCGGGGAAACCCCTGGCTACACCTTC.